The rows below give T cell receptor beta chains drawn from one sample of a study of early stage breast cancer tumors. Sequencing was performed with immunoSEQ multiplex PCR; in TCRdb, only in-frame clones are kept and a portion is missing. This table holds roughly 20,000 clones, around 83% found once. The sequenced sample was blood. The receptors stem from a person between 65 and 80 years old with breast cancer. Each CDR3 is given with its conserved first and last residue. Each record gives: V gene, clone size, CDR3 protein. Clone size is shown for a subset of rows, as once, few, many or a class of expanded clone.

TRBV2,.,CASSVVERGDRREQYF
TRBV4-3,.,CASSQDRGYEQFF
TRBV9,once,CASSVASGRGQETQYF
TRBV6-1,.,CASSASRVQHF
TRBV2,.,CASSDLSGGAGEKLFF
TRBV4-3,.,CASSQDPGDRETQYF
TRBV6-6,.,CASSYSDTYYGYTF
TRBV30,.,CAWIPPGGREAFF
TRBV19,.,CASGEGGRLTQHF
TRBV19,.,CASRDRAVTEAFF
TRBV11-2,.,CASSFNSDKETQYF
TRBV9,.,CASSVGGRGNSPLHF
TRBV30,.,CAWNRGGGPDEQFF
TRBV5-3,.,CARSPGDRALFSYEQYF
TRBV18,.,CASSSSGTPSSYEQYF
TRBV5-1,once,CASSLGTGTQGYTF
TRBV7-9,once,CASSPPGLAGNEQFF
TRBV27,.,CASSLVAGGGYNEQFF
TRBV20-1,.,CSAKDSYEQYF
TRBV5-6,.,CASSAGLAGASYEQYF
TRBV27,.,CASSLVWWGGSEAFF
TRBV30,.,CAWRRGRQGANVLTF
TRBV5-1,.,CASSGGGRNNEQFF
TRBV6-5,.,CASSSGQGGNSPLHF
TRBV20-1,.,CSAPRAPGYTF
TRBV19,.,CASSIDTRAPQFF
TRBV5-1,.,CASTQGLAETQYF
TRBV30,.,CAWSAGIEQPQHF
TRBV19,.,CASNSGKNYQPQHF
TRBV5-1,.,CASSPSGQGMSYEQYF
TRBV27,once,CASSLEQGSYNEQFF
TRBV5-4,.,CASSPTGANTEAFF